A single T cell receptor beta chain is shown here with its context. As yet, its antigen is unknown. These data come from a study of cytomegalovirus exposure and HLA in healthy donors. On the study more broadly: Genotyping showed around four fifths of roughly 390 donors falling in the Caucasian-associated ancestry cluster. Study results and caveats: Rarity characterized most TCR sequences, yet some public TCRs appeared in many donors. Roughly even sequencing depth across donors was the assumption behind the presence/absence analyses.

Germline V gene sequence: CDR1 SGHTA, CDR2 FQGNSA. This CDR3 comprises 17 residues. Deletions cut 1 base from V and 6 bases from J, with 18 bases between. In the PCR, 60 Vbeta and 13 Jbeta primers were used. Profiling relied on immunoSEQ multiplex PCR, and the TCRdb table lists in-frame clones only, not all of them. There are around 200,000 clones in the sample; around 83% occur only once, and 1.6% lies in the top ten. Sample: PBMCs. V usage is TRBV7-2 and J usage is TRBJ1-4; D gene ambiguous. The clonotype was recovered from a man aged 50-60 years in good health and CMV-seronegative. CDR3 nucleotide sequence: TGTGCCAGCAGCTTAGGGCGGGTGACGGGAGGTGATGAAAAACTGTTTTTT. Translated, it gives CASSLGRVTGGDEKLFF.